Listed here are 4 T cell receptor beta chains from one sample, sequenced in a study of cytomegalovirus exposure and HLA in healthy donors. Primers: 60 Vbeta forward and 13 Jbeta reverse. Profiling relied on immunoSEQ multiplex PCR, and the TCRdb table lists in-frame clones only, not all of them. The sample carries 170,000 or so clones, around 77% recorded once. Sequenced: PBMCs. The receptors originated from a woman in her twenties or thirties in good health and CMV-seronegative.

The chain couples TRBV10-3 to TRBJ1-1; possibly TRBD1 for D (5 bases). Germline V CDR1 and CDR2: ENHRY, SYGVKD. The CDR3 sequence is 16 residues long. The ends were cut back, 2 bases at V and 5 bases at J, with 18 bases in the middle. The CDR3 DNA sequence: TGTGCCATCAGTGAGGGGCCCCCCGGGGGGGGGACTGAAGCTTTCTTT. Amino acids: CAISEGPPGGGTEAFF.

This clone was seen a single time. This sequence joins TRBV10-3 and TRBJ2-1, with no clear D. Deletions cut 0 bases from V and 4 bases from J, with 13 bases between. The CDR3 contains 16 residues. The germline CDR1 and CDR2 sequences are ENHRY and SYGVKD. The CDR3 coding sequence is TGTGCCATCAGTGAGTCGATGTCTCGCGAATACAATGAGCAGTTCTTC. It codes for CAISESMSREYNEQFF.

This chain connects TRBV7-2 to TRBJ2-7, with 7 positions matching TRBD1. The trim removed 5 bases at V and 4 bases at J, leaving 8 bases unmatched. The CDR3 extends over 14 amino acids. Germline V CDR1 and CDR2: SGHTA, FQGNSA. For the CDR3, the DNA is TGTGCCAGCAGCCCTACAGGGGCAATGTACGAGCAGTACTTC. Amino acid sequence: CASSPTGAMYEQYF.

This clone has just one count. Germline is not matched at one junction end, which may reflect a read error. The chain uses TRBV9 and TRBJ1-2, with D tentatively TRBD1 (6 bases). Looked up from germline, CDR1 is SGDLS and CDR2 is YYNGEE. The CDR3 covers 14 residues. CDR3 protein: CASSRQVANYGYPF. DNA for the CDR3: TGTGCCAGCAGCAGACAGGTAGCTAACTATGGCTACCCCTTC.